This TCR beta chain was identified in a study of regulatory T cells in long-lasting Graves disease. Looked up from germline, CDR1 is LGHNA and CDR2 is YNFKEQ. This CDR3 contains 17 residues. V trimming: 0 bases; J trimming: 5 bases; junction bases outside the gene matches: 11. As regards this clonotype: What it binds is unknown.

Arm-PCR with iRepertoire HTBI primers amplified the CDR3 regions for these TCR beta libraries. TCRdb reprocessed the multiplex PCR reads via MiXCR and lists one record per CDR3 protein. The sample holds fewer than 550,000 distinct CDR3 sequences, about 16% seen once. Findings and limits, study-wide: It was in persistent disease that TRBV28, TRBJ1-2 and TRBJ2-5 were favored.

The time point denotes: newly diagnosed GD, antithyroid drugs for less than 3 months. RNA isolated from PBMCs was used to make the TCR library. These same data were also listed under a study on T cells in Graves' hyperthyroidism and ophthalmopathy. That publication notes: With the HTBI primer set, the TCR CDR3 went through a first round of RT-PCR.

The sequence derives from a woman aged 35 to 59 with Graves disease. This sequence joins TRBV4-2 and TRBJ2-5, with 8 bases matching TRBD2. This specimen consisted of peripheral blood mononuclear cells (PBMCs), obtained at new diagnosis, from a patient treated with antithyroid drugs. In DNA, the CDR3 is TGTGCCAGCAGCCAAGAATTCCCGGGGGGGCCGTGGGAGACCCAGTACTTC. Translation: CASSQEFPGGPWETQYF.